The clone carrying this TCR beta chain has just a few counts. This may come from a read error, since a much larger clone is one base off. The use of a sample-barcoded 5' primer and a J-beta primer mix characterized a second PCR of roughly 7 to 11 cycles. Tagging of each cDNA molecule was performed by a template-switch adaptor with 12 random nucleotides. There were at least 3 million CDR3-containing paired-end reads obtained from each sample. MiXCR, applied by TCRdb to the 5' RACE reads, yields one record per CDR3 protein. The table shows hundreds of thousands of distinct CDR3 sequences, with around 45% occurring only once. This entry is derived from a study of blood T cells in healthy people across ages. Germline CDR1 and CDR2: ENHRY and SYGVKD. The V end lost 11 bases, the J end lost 8 bases, and 19 bases lay between the germline ends. The CDR3 has 13 amino acids. Researchers isolated at least 6.5 million PBMCs per sample.

This sequence joins TRBV10-3 and TRBJ2-1; maybe TRBD1 (5 bases). Sequenced sample: blood. This receptor was identified in a man at least 80 years old in good health. The CDR3 here is CAASRPGSDEQFF. The CDR3 DNA sequence: TGTGCCGCCAGTAGGCCAGGGTCCGATGAGCAGTTCTTC.